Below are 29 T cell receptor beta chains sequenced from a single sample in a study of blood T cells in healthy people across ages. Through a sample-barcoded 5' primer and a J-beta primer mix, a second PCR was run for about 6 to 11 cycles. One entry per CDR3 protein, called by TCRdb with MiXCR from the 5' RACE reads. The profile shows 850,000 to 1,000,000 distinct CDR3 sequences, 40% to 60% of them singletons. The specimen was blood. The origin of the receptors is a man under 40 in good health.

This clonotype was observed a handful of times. The CDR3 sequence: CSVVDARDVPYEQYF. In DNA form, the CDR3 reads TGCAGCGTTGTCGATGCCCGAGACGTTCCGTACGAGCAGTACTTC. The gene calls are TRBV29-1 and TRBJ2-7; D is unclear. Trimming removed 4 bases at V and 4 bases at J, with 20 bases between. Germline V gene data show CDR1 as SQVTM and CDR2 as ANQGSEA. CDR3 length: 15 amino acids.

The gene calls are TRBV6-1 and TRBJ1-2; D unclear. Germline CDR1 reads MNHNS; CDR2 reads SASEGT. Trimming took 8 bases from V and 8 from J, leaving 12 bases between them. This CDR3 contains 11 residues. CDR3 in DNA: TGTGCCAGCGCAGAGGTGGGCGGCTACACCTTC. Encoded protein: CASAEVGGYTF.

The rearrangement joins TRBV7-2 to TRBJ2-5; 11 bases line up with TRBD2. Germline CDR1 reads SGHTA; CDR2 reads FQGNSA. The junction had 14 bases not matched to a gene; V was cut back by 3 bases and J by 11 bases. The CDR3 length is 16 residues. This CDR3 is CASSFLTGTSGSEQYF. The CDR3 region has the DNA TGTGCCAGCAGCTTCCTCACCGGGACTAGCGGATCTGAGCAGTACTTC.

The CDR3 region is CASRGQGIAQETQYF. The CDR3 DNA sequence: TGTGCCAGCAGAGGACAGGGGATTGCCCAAGAGACCCAGTACTTC. This sequence joins TRBV28 and TRBJ2-5; 9 positions agree with TRBD1. The CDR3 is 15 amino acids. Germline loops: CDR1 MDHEN, CDR2 SYDVKM. V was pared by 6 bases and J by 1 base, with 6 bases of the junction left unmatched. The full variable domain, rest sourced from reference TRBV28 and TRBJ2-5, is DVKVTQSSRYLVKRTGEKVFLECVQDMDHENMFWYRQDPGLGLRLIYFSYDVKMKEKGDIPEGYSVSREKKERFSLILESASTNQTSMYLCASRGQGIAQETQYFGPGTRLLVL.

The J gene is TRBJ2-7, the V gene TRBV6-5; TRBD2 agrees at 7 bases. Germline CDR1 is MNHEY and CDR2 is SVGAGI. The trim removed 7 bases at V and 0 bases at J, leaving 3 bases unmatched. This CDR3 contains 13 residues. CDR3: CASKTGGSYEQYF. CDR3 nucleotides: TGTGCCAGCAAAACGGGGGGCTCCTACGAGCAGTACTTC.

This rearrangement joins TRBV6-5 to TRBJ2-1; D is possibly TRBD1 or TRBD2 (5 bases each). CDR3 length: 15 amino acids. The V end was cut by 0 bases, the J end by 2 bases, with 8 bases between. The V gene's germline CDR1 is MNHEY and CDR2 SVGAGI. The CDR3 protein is CASSYSRGPYNEQFF. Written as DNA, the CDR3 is TGTGCCAGCAGTTACTCTCGGGGCCCCTACAATGAGCAGTTCTTC.

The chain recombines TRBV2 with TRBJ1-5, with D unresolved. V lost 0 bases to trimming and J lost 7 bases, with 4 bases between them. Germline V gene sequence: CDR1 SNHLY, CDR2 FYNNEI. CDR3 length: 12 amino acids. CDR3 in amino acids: CASSEAWQPQHF. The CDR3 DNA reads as TGTGCCAGCAGTGAAGCCTGGCAGCCCCAGCATTTT.

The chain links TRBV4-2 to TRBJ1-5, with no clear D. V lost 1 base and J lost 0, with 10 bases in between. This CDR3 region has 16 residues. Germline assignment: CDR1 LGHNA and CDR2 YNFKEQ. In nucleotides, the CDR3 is TGTGCCAGCAGCCAAGCCGCGGATTCTAGCAATCAGCCCCAGCATTTT. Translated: CASSQAADSSNQPQHF.

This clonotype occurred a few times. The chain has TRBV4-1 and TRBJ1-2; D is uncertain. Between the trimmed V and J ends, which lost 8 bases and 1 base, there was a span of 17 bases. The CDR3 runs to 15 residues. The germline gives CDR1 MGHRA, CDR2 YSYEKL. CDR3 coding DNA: TGCGCCAGCGTACAAGACCGGACGGTTAACTATGGCTACACCTTC. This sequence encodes CASVQDRTVNYGYTF.

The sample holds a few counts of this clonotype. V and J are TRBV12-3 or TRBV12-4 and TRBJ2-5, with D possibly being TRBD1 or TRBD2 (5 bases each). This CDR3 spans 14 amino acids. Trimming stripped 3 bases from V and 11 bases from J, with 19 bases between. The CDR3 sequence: CASSFTGTGWEQYF. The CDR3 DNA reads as TGTGCCAGCAGTTTCACCGGGACGGGCTGGGAGCAGTACTTC.

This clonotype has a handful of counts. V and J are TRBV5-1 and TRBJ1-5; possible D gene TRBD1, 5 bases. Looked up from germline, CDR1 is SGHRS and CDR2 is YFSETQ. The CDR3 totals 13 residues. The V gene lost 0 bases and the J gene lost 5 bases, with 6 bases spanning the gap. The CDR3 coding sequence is TGCGCCAGCAGCTTGGTGGGGGATCAGCCCCAGCATTTT. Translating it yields CASSLVGDQPQHF. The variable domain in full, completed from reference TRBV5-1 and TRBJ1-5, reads KAGVTQTPRYLIKTRGQQVTLSCSPISGHRSVSWYQQTPGQGLQFLFEYFSETQRNKGNFPGRFSGRQFSNSRSEMNVSTLELGDSALYLCASSLVGDQPQHFGDGTRLSIL.

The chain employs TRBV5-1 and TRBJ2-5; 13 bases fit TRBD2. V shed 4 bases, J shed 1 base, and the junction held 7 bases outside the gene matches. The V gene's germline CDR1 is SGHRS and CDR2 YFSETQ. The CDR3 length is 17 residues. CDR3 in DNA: TGCGCCAGCAGCCGCGGGACTAGCGGGGTCAGCCAAGAGACCCAGTACTTC. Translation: CASSRGTSGVSQETQYF.

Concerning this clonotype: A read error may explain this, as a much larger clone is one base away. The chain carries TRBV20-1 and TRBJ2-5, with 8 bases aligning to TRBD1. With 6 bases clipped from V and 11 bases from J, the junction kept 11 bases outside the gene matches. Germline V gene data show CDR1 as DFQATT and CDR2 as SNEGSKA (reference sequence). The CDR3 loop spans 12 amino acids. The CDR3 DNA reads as TGCAGTGCCGGACAGGGTGGGAATGAGCAGTACTTC. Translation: CSAGQGGNEQYF.

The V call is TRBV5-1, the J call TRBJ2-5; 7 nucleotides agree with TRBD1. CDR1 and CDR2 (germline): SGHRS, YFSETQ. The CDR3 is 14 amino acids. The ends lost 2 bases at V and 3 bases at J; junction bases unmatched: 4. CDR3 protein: CASSFDRAEETQYF. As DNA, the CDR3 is TGCGCCAGCAGCTTCGACAGGGCCGAAGAGACCCAGTACTTC.

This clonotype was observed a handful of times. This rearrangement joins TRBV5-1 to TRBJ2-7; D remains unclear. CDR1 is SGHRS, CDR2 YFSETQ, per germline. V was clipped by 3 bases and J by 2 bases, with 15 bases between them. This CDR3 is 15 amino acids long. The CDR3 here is CASSYREGSPYEQYF. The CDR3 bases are TGCGCCAGCAGCTACCGAGAAGGATCACCCTACGAGCAGTACTTC.

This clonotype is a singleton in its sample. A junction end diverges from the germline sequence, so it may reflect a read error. The CDR3 is CSARRGADTRYF. Here the CDR3 DNA reads TGCAGTGCTAGACGGGGGGCAGATACGCGGTATTTT. The chain has TRBV20-1 and TRBJ2-3; TRBD2 is a possible D gene (7 bases). CDR1 DFQATT and CDR2 SNEGSKA come from the germline V gene (reference sequence). This CDR3 is 12 amino acids long.

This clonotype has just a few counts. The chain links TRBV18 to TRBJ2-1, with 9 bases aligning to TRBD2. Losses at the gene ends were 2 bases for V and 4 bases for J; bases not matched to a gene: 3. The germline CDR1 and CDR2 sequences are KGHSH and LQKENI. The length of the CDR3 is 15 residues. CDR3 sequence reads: CASSPVAGAYNEQFF. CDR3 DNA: TGTGCCAGCTCACCAGTAGCGGGGGCTTACAATGAGCAGTTCTTC.

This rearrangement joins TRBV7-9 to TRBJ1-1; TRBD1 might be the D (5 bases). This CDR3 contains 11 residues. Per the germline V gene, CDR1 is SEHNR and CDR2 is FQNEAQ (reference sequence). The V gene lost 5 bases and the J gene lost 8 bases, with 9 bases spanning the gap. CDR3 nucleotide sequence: TGTGCCAGCAGCAATGGGGCCGAAGCTTTCTTT. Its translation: CASSNGAEAFF. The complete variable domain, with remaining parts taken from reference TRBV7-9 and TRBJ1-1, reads DTGVSQNPRHKITKRGQNVTFRCDPISEHNRLYWYRQTLGQGPEFLTYFQNEAQLEKSRLLSDRFSAERPKGSFSTLEIQRTEQGDSAMYLCASSNGAEAFFGQGTRLTVV.

The CDR3: CATSRDAWSHSYEQYF. CDR3 in DNA: TGTGCCACCAGCAGAGATGCTTGGTCTCACTCCTACGAGCAGTACTTC. The rearrangement uses TRBV15 and TRBJ2-7; no clear D. Trimming took 0 bases from V and 0 from J, leaving 12 bases between them. Germline lookup yields CDR1 LNHNV and CDR2 YYDKDF (reference sequence). CDR3 length: 16 residues.

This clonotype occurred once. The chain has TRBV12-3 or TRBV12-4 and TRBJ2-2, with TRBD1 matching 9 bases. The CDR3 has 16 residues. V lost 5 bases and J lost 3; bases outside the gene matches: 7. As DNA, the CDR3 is TGTGCCAGCAGTCCCCCCGGGACAGGGTACACCGGGGAGCTGTTTTTT. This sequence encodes CASSPPGTGYTGELFF.

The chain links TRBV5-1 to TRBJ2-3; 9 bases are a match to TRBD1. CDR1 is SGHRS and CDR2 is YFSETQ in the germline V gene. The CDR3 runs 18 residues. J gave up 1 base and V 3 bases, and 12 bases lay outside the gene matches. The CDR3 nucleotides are TGCGCCAGCAGCTCCGGGACAGGGAGCCCGCGAGGCACAGATACGCAGTATTTT. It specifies CASSSGTGSPRGTDTQYF.

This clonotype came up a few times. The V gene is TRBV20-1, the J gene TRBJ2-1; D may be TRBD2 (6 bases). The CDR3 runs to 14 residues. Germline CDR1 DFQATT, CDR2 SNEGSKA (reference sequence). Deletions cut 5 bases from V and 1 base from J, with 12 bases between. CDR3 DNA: TGCAGTGCTTCGAGCGGGCCGTCCTACAATGAGCAGTTCTTC. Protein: CSASSGPSYNEQFF.

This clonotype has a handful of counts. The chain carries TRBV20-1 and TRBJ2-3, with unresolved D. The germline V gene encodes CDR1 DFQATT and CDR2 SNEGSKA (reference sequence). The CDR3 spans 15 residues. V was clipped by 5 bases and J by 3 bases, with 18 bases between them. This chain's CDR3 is CSAPQGLVGTDTQYF. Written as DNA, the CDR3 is TGCAGTGCTCCTCAAGGCCTAGTGGGAACAGATACGCAGTATTTT.

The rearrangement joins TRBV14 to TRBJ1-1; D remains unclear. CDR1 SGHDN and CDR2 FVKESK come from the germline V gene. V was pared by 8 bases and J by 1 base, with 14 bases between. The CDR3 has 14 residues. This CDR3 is CASQRLDGNTEAFF. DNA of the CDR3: TGTGCCAGCCAACGTCTCGACGGGAACACTGAAGCTTTCTTT. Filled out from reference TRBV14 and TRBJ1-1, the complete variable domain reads EAGVTQFPSHSVIEKGQTVTLRCDPISGHDNLYWYRRVMGKEIKFLLHFVKESKQDESGMPNNRFLAERTGGTYSTLKVQPAELEDSGVYFCASQRLDGNTEAFFGQGTRLTVV.

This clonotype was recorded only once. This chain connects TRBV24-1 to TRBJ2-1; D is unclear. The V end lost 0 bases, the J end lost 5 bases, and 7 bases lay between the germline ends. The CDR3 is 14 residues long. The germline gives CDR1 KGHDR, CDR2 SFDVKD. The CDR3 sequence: CATSDLDRDNEQFF. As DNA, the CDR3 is TGTGCCACCAGTGATTTGGATCGAGACAATGAGCAGTTCTTC.

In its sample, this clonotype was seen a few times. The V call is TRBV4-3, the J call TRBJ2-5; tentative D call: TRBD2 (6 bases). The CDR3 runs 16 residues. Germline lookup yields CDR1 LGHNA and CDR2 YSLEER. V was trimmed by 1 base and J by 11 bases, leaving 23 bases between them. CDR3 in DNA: TGCGCCAGCAGCCAAGCCCCAGGGACTTTACAAAGCGGGCAGTACTTC. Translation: CASSQAPGTLQSGQYF.

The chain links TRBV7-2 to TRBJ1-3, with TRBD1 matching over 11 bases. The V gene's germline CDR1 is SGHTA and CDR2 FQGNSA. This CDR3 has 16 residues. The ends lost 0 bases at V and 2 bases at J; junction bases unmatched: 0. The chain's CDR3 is CASSLAGQGAGNTIYF. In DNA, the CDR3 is TGTGCCAGCAGCTTAGCGGGACAGGGGGCTGGAAACACCATATATTTT.

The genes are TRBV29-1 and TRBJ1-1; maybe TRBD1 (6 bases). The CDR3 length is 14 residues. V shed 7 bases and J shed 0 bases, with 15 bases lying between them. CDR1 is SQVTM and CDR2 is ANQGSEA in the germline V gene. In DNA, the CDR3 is TGCAGCGGCGGGGGGCTGACAATGAACACTGAAGCTTTCTTT. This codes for CSGGGLTMNTEAFF.

The CDR3: CASSQKTGLGTGELFF. DNA for the CDR3: TGCGCCAGCAGCCAAAAAACAGGGCTTGGCACCGGGGAGCTGTTTTTT. The gene calls are TRBV4-3 and TRBJ2-2; weak D call: TRBD1 (6 bases). Germline CDR1 is LGHNA and CDR2 is YSLEER. CDR3 length: 16 residues. V shed 2 bases and J shed 4 bases, with 14 bases lying between them.